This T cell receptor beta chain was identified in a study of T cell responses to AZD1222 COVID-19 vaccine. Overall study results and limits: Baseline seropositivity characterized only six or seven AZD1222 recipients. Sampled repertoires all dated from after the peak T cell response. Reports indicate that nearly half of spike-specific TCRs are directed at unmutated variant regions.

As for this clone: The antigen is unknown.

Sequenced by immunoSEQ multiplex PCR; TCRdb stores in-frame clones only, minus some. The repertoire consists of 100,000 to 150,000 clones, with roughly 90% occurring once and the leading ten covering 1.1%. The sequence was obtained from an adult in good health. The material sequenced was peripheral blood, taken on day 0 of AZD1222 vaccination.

CDR3 sequence (DNA): TGTGCCAGCAGTGAAACTCTGCAGTTCACTGAAGCTTTCTTT. It encodes CASSETLQFTEAFF. V usage is TRBV6-1 and J usage is TRBJ1-1; D is undetermined. CDR1 is MNHNS and CDR2 is SASEGT in the germline V gene. V lost 2 bases and J 4 bases, leaving 11 bases between the germline ends. CDR3 length: 14 residues.